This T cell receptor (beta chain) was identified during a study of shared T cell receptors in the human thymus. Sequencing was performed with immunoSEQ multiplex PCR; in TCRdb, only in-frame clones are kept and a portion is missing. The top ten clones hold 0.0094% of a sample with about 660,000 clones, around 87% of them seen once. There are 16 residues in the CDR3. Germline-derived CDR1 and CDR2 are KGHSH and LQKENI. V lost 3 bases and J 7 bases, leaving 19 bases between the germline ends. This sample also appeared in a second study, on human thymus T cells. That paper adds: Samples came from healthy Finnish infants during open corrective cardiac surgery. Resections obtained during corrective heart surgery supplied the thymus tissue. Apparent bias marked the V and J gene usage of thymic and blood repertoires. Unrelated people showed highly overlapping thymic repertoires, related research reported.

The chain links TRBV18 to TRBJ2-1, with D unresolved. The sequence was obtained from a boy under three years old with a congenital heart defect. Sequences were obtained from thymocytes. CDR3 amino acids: CASSPLGSLETNEQFF. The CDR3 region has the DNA TGTGCCAGCTCACCCCTGGGTAGCCTCGAGACTAATGAGCAGTTCTTC.